These 10 T cell receptor beta chains came from one sample sequenced in a study of blood T cell repertoires in COVID-19. Clones were read by immunoSEQ multiplex PCR, and TCRdb kept only the in-frame ones, dropping some. The table lists some 25,000 clones, approximately 78% of them singletons, with more than 6.5% in the top ten. What was sequenced was peripheral blood. The origin of the receptors is a human donor in a cohort sampled during active COVID-19.

The chain combines TRBV6-4 with TRBJ2-2; 11 bases line up with TRBD1. CDR3 length equals 16 residues. V lost 3 bases and J lost 4; bases outside the gene matches: 4. Germline V gene data show CDR1 as MRHNA and CDR2 as SNTAGT. The CDR3 protein is CASSENGQGATGELFF. The CDR3 DNA follows: TGTGCCAGCAGTGAAAACGGACAGGGGGCCACCGGGGAGCTGTTTTTT.

The CDR3 coding sequence is TGTGCCAGCAGCCATAGAAGGACTAGCGGGGGGGCGGGCACAGATACGCAGTATTTT. Translating it yields CASSHRRTSGGAGTDTQYF. The gene calls are TRBV7-2 and TRBJ2-3, with 15 nucleotides matching TRBD2. The J segment lost 1 base and the V segment lost 5 bases, leaving 10 bases of the junction unmatched. CDR1 SGHTA and CDR2 FQGNSA come from the germline V gene. The CDR3 extends over 19 amino acids.

The table lists this clone with a count of one. The V gene is TRBV11-3, the J gene TRBJ2-2; 7 bases agree with TRBD1. Trimming took 2 bases from V and 5 from J; bases not matched to a gene: 5. The germline V gene has CDR1 SGHNT and CDR2 YENEEA. The CDR3 consists of 15 residues. CDR3 coding DNA: TGTGCCAGCAGCTTACAACAGGGGCTGACCGGGGAGCTGTTTTTT. This sequence encodes CASSLQQGLTGELFF.

The rearrangement joins TRBV5-5 to TRBJ2-7; 10 bases align to TRBD1. The J segment lost 3 bases and the V segment lost 3 bases, leaving 3 bases of the junction unmatched. Germline-derived CDR1 and CDR2 are SGHKS and YYEKEE (reference sequence). The CDR3 sequence is 14 residues long. The CDR3 here is CASSSGQGDYEQYF. In DNA, the CDR3 is TGTGCCAGCAGCTCCGGACAGGGGGACTACGAGCAGTACTTC.

The J gene is TRBJ1-1, the V gene TRBV9; 11 bases are shared with TRBD1. The V gene end was trimmed by 4 bases and the J gene end by 6 bases; junction bases not matched to a gene: 5. Germline assignment: CDR1 SGDLS and CDR2 YYNGEE. The CDR3 runs 14 residues. In DNA, the CDR3 is TGTGCCAGCAGCATAGGGACAGGGGGATCTGAAGCTTTCTTT. Encoded protein: CASSIGTGGSEAFF.

This rearrangement joins TRBV19 to TRBJ1-2; the D gene is possibly TRBD1 (5 bases). The CDR3 is 13 amino acids. CDR1 is LNHDA, CDR2 SQIVND, per germline (reference sequence). Trimming left V 6 bases short and J 7 bases short, with 15 bases between. CDR3 loop: CASRTGRVGGYTF. DNA for the CDR3: TGTGCCAGTAGGACGGGCAGGGTCGGTGGCTACACCTTC.

This clone occurred a few times. The chain links TRBV10-3 to TRBJ2-7, with 7 bases fitting TRBD1. CDR1 is ENHRY, CDR2 SYGVKD, per germline. This CDR3 is 14 amino acids long. Trimming took 6 bases from V and 6 from J; bases not matched to a gene: 11. The CDR3 loop reads CAIRKPGQSSEQYF. CDR3 nucleotide sequence: TGTGCCATCAGGAAGCCGGGACAGTCATCCGAGCAGTACTTC.

This sequence joins TRBV19 and TRBJ1-2; TRBD1 agrees at 8 bases. Germline V CDR1 and CDR2: LNHDA, SQIVND (reference sequence). The trim removed 6 bases at V and 9 bases at J, leaving 9 bases unmatched. The CDR3 spans 13 residues. CDR3 nucleotide sequence: TGTGCCAGTAGAAACCAGGGGGCAAGGAGCTACACCTTC. Its translation is CASRNQGARSYTF.

The V gene is TRBV20-1, the J gene TRBJ2-1; TRBD2 agrees at 9 bases. This CDR3 is 11 amino acids long. Per germline, CDR1 DFQATT and CDR2 SNEGSKA (reference sequence). Trimming at V came to 6 bases and at J to 13 bases, leaving 7 bases not matched to a gene. CDR3 region: CSATSSGAQFF. CDR3 bases: TGCAGTGCCACCTCTAGCGGGGCTCAGTTCTTC.

This rearrangement joins TRBV3-1 (or the pseudogene TRBV3-2) to TRBJ2-7; D not certain. CDR1 is LGHDT, CDR2 YNNKEL, per germline (reference sequence). Between the trimmed V and J ends, which lost 3 bases and 8 bases, there was a span of 5 bases. The CDR3 is 10 residues long. For the CDR3, the DNA is TGTGCCAGCAGCCACGGTAAGCAGTACTTC. Its protein is CASSHGKQYF.